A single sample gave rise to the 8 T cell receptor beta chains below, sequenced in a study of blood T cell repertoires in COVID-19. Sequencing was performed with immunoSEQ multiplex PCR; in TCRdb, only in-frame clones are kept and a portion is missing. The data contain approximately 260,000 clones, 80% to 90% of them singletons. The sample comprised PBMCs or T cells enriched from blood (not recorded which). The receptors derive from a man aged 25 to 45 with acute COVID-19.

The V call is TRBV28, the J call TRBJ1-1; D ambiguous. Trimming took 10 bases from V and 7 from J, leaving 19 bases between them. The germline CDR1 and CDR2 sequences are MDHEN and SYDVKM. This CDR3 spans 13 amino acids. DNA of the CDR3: TGTGCCATGCGACCCTTGCCCGGCGGTGAAGCTTTCTTT. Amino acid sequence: CAMRPLPGGEAFF.

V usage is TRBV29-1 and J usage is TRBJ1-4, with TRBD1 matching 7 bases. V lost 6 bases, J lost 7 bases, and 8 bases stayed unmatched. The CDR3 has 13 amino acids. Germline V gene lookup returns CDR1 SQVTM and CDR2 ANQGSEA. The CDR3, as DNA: TGCAGCGTAAACAGGGGCGTGGGTGAAAAACTGTTTTTT. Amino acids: CSVNRGVGEKLFF.

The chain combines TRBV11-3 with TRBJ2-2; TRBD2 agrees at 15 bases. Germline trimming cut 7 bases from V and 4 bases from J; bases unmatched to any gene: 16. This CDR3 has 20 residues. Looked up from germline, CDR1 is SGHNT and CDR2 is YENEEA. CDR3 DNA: TGTGCCAGCACCCCACCGACCGGACTAGCGGGAGGGTCGGGCACCGGGGAGCTGTTTTTT. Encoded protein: CASTPPTGLAGGSGTGELFF.

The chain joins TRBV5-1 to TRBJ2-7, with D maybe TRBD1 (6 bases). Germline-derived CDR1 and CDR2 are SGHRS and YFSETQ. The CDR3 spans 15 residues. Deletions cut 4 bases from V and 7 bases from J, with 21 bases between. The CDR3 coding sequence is TGCGCCAGCAGCAGGACGACAGGCGCATCGGTAGAGCAGTACGTC. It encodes CASSRTTGASVEQYV.

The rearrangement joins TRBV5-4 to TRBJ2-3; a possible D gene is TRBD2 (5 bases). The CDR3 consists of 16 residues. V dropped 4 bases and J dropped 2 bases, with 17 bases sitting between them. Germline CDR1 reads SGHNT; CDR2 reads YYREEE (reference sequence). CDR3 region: CASSQPGLYFTDTQYF. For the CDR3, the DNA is TGTGCCAGCAGCCAACCAGGACTTTACTTCACAGATACGCAGTATTTT.

In DNA, the CDR3 is TGTGCCACTCAAGGGGGCTATGGCTACACCTTC. Translating gives CATQGGYGYTF. The chain is built from TRBV19 and TRBJ1-2; tentative D call: TRBD1 (6 bases). CDR1 LNHDA and CDR2 SQIVND come from the germline V gene (reference sequence). The CDR3 is 11 residues long. The ends were cut back, 10 bases at V and 4 bases at J, with 10 bases in the middle. Full variable domain (remainder filled in from reference TRBV19 and TRBJ1-2): DGGITQSPKYLFRKEGQNVTLSCEQNLNHDAMYWYRQDPGQGLRLIYYSQIVNDFQKGDIAEGYSVSREKKESFPLTVTSAQKNPTAFYLCATQGGYGYTFGSGTRLTVV.

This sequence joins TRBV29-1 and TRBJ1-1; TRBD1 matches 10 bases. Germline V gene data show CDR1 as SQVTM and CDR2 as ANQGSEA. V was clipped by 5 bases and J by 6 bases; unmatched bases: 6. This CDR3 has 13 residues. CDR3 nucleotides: TGCAGCGTTCAAAGACAGGGGGCGGCTGAAGCTTTCTTT. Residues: CSVQRQGAAEAFF. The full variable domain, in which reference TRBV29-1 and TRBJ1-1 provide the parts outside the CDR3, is SAVISQKPSRDICQRGTSLTIQCQVDSQVTMMFWYRQQPGQSLTLIATANQGSEATYESGFVIDKFPISRPNLTFSTLTVSNMSPEDSSIYLCSVQRQGAAEAFFGQGTRLTVV.

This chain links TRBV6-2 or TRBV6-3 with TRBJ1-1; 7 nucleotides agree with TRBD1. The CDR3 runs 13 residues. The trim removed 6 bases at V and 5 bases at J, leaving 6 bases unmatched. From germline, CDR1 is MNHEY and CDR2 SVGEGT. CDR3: CASSKMGQTEAFF. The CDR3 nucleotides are TGTGCCAGCAGCAAAATGGGACAGACTGAAGCTTTCTTT.